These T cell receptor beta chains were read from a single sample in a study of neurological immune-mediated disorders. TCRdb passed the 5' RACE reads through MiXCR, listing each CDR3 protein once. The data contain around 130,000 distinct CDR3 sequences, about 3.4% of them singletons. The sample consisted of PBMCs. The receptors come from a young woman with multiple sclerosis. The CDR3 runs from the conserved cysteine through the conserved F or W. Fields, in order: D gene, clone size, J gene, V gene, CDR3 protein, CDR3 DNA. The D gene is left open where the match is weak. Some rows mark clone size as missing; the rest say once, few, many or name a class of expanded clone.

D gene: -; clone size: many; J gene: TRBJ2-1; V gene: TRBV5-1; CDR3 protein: CASSLSGGSYNEQFF; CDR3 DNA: TGCGCCAGCAGCTTGTCAGGGGGGTCCTACAATGAGCAGTTCTTC
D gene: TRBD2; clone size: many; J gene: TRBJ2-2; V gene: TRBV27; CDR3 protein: CASSLWSGGQNTGELFF; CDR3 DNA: TGTGCCAGCAGTTTATGGAGCGGGGGCCAGAACACCGGGGAGCTGTTTTTT
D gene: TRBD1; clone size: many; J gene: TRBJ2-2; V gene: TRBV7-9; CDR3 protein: CASAGTENTGELFF; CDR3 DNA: TGTGCCAGCGCCGGGACAGAGAACACCGGGGAGCTGTTTTTT
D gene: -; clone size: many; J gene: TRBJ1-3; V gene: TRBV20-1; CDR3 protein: CSAGNWGPEATIYF; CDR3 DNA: TGCAGTGCGGGGAACTGGGGGCCCGAGGCCACCATATATTTT
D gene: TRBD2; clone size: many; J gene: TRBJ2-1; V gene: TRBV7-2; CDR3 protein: CASSLRLAGGPTEQFF; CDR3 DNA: TGTGCCAGCAGCCTCCGACTAGCGGGAGGTCCCACTGAGCAGTTCTTC
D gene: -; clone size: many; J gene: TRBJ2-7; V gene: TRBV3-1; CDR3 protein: CASSSGAGKNEQYF; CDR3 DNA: TGTGCCAGCAGCTCGGGGGCAGGGAAGAACGAGCAGTACTTC
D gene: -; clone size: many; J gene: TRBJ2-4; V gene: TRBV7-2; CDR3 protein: CASSLLAKNIQYF; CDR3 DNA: TGTGCCAGCAGCTTATTAGCCAAAAACATTCAGTACTTC
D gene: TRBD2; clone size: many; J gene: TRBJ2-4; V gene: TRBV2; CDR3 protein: CASSEGVAGHIQYF; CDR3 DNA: TGTGCCAGCAGTGAAGGGGTAGCGGGGCACATTCAGTACTTC
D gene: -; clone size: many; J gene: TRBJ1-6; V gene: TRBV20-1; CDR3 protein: CSACEGNSPLHF; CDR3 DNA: TGCAGTGCTTGCGAGGGAAATTCACCCCTCCACTTT
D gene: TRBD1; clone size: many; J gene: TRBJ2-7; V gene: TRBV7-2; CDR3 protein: CASSLVDRGSYEQYF; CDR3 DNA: TGTGCCAGCAGCTTAGTTGACAGGGGTTCTTACGAGCAGTACTTC
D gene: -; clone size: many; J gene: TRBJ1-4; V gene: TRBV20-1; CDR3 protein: CSAYREATNEKLFF; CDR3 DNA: TGCAGTGCTTACAGGGAGGCAACTAATGAAAAACTGTTTTTT
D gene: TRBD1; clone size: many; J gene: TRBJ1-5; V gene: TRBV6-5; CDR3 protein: CASRGGTGGRNQPQHF; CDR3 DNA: TGTGCCAGCAGAGGAGGAACAGGGGGCCGCAATCAGCCCCAGCATTTT
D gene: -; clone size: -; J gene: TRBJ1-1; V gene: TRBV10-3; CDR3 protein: CAISDSDGSTEAFF; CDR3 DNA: TGTGCCATCAGTGACTCGGACGGATCCACTGAAGCTTTCTTT
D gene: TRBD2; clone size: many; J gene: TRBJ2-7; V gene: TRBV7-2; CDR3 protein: CASSSSGGAYEQYF; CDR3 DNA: TGTGCCAGCAGCTCCAGCGGGGGGGCGTACGAGCAGTACTTC
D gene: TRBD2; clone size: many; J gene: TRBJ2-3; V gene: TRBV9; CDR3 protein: CASSEGLAGGGADTQYF; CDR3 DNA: TGTGCCAGCAGCGAGGGACTAGCGGGAGGAGGGGCAGATACGCAGTATTTT
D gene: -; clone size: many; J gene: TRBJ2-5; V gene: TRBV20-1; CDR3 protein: CSARQGYETQYF; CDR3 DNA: TGCAGTGCTAGACAAGGATACGAGACCCAGTACTTC
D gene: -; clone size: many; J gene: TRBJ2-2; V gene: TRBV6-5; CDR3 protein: CASSPAKRYTGELFF; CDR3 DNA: TGTGCCAGCAGCCCTGCCAAGCGTTACACCGGGGAGCTGTTTTTT
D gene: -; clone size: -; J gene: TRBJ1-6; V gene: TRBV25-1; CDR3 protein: CASSEFRDPNSPLHF; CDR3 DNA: TGTGCCAGCAGTGAATTTCGAGACCCCAATTCACCCCTCCACTTT
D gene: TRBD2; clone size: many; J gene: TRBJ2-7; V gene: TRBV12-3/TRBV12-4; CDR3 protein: CASSSLRGAEDEQYF; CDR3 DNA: TGTGCCAGCAGTTCCCTGCGGGGGGCAGAAGACGAGCAGTACTTC
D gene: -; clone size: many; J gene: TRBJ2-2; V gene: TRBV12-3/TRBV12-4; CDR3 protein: CASRILRELFF; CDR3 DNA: TGTGCCAGCCGTATCCTTAGGGAGCTGTTTTTT
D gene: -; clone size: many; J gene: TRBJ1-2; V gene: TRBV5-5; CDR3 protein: CASTLRGSNYGYTF; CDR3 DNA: TGTGCCAGCACCTTGAGGGGGAGCAACTATGGCTACACCTTC
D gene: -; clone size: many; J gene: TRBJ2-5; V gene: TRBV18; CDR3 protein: CASSDQWQQETQYF; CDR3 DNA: TGTGCCAGCTCTGACCAGTGGCAGCAAGAGACCCAGTACTTC
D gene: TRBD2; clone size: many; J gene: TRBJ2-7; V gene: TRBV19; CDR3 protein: CASSPVGREKYEQYF; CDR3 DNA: TGTGCCAGTAGTCCCGTTGGGCGGGAGAAATACGAGCAGTACTTC
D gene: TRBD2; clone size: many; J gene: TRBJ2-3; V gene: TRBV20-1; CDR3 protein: CSARGAGGTDTQYF; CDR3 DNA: TGCAGTGCTAGAGGCGCGGGAGGCACAGATACGCAGTATTTT
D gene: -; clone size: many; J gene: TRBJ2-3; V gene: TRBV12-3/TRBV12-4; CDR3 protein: CASSLPTLGQYF; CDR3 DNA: TGTGCCAGCAGTTTACCCACCCTTGGGCAGTATTTT
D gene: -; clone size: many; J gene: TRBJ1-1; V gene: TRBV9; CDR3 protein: CASSSRPTTEAFF; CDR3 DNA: TGTGCCAGCAGCTCACGACCGACGACTGAAGCTTTCTTT
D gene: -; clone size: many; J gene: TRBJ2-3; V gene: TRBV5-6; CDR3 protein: CASSFGVGGNTQYF; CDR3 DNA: TGTGCCAGCAGCTTCGGAGTGGGAGGAAATACGCAGTATTTT
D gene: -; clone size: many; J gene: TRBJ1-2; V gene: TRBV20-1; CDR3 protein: CSAQNSGYGYTF; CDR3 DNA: TGCAGTGCTCAGAACTCTGGCTATGGCTACACCTTC
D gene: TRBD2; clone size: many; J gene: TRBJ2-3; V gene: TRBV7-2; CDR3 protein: CASSTSGGAGTQYF; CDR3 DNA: TGTGCCAGCAGCACTAGCGGGGGGGCGGGTACGCAGTATTTT
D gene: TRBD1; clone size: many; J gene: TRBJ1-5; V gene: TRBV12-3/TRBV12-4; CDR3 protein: CASTPDRGQPQHF; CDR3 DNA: TGTGCCAGCACCCCGGACAGGGGCCAGCCCCAGCATTTT
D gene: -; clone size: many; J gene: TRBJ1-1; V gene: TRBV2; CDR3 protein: CASSEVVPTGFTEAFF; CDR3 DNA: TGTGCCAGCAGTGAAGTGGTCCCCACAGGGTTCACTGAAGCTTTCTTT
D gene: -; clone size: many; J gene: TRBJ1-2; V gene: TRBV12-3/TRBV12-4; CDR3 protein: CASTPGGYRSGYTF; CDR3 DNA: TGTGCCAGCACCCCGGGAGGCTATCGTAGTGGCTACACCTTC
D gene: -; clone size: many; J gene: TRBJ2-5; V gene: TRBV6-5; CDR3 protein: CASSYSSPPLGGEETQYF; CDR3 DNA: TGTGCCAGCAGTTACTCGTCCCCCCCCTTGGGGGGCGAAGAGACCCAGTACTTC
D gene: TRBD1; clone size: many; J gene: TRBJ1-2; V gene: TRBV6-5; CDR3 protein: CASSTTGFSTF; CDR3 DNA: TGTGCCAGCAGTACGACAGGGTTTAGCACCTTC
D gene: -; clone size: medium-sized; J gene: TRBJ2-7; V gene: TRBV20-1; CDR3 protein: CSARGDRDYEQYF; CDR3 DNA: TGCAGTGCTAGAGGGGACCGTGACTACGAGCAGTACTTC
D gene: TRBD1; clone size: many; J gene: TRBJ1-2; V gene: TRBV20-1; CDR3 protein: CSARSPGQKYGYTF; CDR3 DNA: TGCAGTGCTAGATCTCCGGGACAGAAGTATGGCTACACCTTC
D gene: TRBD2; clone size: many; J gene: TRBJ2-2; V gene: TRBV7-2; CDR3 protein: CASSLSRLATGELFF; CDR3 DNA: TGTGCCAGCAGCTTATCACGACTAGCCACCGGGGAGCTGTTTTTT
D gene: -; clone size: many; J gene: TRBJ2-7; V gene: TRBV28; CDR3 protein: CASRTDVEQYF; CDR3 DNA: TGTGCCAGCAGAACAGATGTGGAGCAGTACTTC
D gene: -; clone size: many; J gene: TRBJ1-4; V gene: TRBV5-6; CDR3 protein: CASSILQGYSRKLFF; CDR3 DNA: TGTGCCAGCAGCATCCTACAGGGATATTCGAGAAAACTGTTTTTT
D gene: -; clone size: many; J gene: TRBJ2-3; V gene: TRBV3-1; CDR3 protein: CASSQDLTGYTDTQYF; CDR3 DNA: TGTGCCAGCAGCCAAGATCTCACAGGGTACACAGATACGCAGTATTTT
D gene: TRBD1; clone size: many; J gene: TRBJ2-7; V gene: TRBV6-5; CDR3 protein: CASSSTGTGEYEQYF; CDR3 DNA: TGTGCCAGCAGTTCGACGGGGACAGGGGAATACGAGCAGTACTTC
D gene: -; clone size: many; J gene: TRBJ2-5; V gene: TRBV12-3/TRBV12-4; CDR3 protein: CASSLGTDQETQYF; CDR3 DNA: TGTGCCAGCAGTTTAGGGACAGACCAAGAGACCCAGTACTTC
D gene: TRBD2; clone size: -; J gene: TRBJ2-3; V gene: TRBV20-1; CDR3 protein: CSAGLGTDTQYF; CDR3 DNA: TGCAGTGCCGGACTAGGGACAGATACGCAGTATTTT
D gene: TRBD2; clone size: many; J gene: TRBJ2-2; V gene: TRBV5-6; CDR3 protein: CASSQQLAGASGELFF; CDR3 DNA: TGTGCCAGCAGCCAGCAACTAGCGGGAGCCAGCGGGGAGCTGTTTTTT
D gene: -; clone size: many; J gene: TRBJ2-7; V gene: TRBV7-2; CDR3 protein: CASSETARTSYEQYF; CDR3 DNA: TGTGCCAGCAGCGAGACCGCCAGAACCTCCTACGAGCAGTACTTC
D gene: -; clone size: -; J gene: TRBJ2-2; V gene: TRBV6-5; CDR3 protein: CASSTVIRGWELFF; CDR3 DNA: TGTGCCAGCAGTACCGTCATCAGGGGCTGGGAGCTGTTTTTT
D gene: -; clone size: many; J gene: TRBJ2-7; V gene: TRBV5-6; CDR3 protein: CASGYTAAFYEQYF; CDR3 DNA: TGTGCCAGCGGGTATACTGCGGCTTTCTACGAGCAGTACTTC
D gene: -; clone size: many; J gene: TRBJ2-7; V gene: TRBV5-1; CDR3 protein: CASSPGRGWNEQYF; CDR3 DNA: TGCGCCAGCAGCCCCGGAAGGGGGTGGAACGAGCAGTACTTC
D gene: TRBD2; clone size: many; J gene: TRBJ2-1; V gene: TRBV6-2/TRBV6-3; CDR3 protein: CASSFSGSAPSEQFF; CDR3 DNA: TGTGCCAGCAGTTTTAGCGGGAGCGCCCCCTCTGAGCAGTTCTTC
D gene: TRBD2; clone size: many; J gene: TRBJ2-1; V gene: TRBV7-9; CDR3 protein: CASSSPPRLAGTTNEQFF; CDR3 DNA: TGTGCCAGCAGCTCTCCCCCCCGACTAGCGGGGACCACAAATGAGCAGTTCTTC